The subject of this entry is one T cell receptor (beta chain). The antigen remains undetermined. The entry originates in a study of siplizumab effects on memory and regulatory T cells. The protocol was immunoSEQ multiplex PCR, while the TCRdb copy is restricted to in-frame clones and leaves out a portion. The table has 100,000 or so clones, about 93% seen once. The study's findings and limits: Controls showed an average of approximately 28% Treg-derived mappable alloreactive CD4+ clones, while siplizumab showed 55% to 80%. Proliferating CD4+ or CD8+ clones, roughly 80-97% of them, lacked an assignable naive or memory phenotype. Siplizumab cultures yielded proliferating Tregs whose suppressive function was not confirmed.

This TCR derives from a human donor in good health. Specimen: non-Treg CD4+ T cells sorted from blood.

CDR3 loop: CASSPTELNQPQHF. The CDR3 DNA reads TGCGCCAGCAGTCCCACAGAGTTAAATCAGCCCCAGCATTTT. This rearrangement joins TRBV5-1 to TRBJ1-5, with D hard to call. The CDR3 totals 14 residues. Trimming removed 5 bases at V and 4 bases at J, with 13 bases between. Germline CDR1 and CDR2: SGHRS and YFSETQ.